This T cell receptor beta chain was found in a study of T cell responses to AZD1222 COVID-19 vaccine. CDR1 MNHEY and CDR2 SVGAGI come from the germline V gene. V lost 7 bases to trimming and J lost 3 bases, with 16 bases between them. This CDR3 contains 14 residues. Study-wide results and caveats: Donors, mostly white British, included more females; clonal diversity was possibly underestimated. Close to half of all spike-specific TCRs reportedly target regions of the variants that are unmutated. Baseline seropositivity characterized only a handful of AZD1222 recipients.

Only in-frame clones appear in the TCRdb table, and some are missing; sequencing was by immunoSEQ multiplex PCR. The repertoire includes about 130,000 clones, approximately 88% of them detected once, and over 15% sits in the top ten. On this clone itself: The antigen is not known.

The clonotype comes from an adult in good health. The sequencing here drew on peripheral blood, taken on day 0 of MenACWY control vaccination. The chain has TRBV6-5 and TRBJ2-7, with D maybe TRBD1 (6 bases). CDR3 in amino acids: CASMWKTGYYEQYF. The CDR3 nucleotides read TGTGCCAGCATGTGGAAGACAGGATACTACGAGCAGTACTTC.